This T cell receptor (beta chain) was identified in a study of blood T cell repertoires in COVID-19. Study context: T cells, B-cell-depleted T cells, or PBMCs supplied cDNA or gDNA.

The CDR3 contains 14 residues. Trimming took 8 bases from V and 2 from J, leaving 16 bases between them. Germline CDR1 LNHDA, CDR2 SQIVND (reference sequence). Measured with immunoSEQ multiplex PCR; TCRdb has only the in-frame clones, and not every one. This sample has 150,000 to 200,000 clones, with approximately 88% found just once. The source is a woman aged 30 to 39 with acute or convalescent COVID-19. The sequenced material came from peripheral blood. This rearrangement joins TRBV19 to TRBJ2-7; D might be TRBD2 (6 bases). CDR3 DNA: TGTGCCAGTGGACAATGGGGAGGAGCCTACGAGCAGTACTTC. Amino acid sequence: CASGQWGGAYEQYF.